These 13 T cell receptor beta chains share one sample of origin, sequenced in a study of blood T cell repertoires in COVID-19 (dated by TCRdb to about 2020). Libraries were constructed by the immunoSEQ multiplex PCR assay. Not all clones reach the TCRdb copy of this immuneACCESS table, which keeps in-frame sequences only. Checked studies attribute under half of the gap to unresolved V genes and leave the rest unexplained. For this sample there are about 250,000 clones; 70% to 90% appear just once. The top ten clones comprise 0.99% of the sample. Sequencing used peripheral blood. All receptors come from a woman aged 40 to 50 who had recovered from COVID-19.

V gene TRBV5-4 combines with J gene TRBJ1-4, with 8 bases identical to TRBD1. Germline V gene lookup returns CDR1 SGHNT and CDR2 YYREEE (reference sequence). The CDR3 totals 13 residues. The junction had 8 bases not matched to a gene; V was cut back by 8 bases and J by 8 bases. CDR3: CASKGQAAEKLFF. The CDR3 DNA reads TGTGCCAGTAAGGGACAGGCGGCAGAAAAACTGTTTTTT.

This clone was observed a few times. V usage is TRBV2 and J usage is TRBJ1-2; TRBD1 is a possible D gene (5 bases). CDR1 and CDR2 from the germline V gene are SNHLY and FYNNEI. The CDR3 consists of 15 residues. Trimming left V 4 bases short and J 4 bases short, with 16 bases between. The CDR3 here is CASSVLPGGSYGYTF. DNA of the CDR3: TGTGCCAGCAGTGTTCTCCCGGGGGGGTCCTATGGCTACACCTTC.

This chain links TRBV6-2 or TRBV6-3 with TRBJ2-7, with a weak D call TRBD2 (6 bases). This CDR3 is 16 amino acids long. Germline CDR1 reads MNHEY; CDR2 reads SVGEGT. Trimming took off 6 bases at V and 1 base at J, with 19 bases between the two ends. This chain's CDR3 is CASSRGTPRGSYEQYF. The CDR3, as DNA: TGTGCCAGCAGCCGCGGGACTCCACGGGGTTCCTACGAGCAGTACTTC.

The CDR3 DNA sequence: TGCGCCAGCAGCTCGGGACAGACCTATGGCTACACCTTC. Residues: CASSSGQTYGYTF. The rearrangement joins TRBV5-1 to TRBJ1-2; TRBD1 matches 7 bases. Germline lookup yields CDR1 SGHRS and CDR2 YFSETQ. The CDR3 runs to 13 residues. V was clipped by 3 bases and J by 4 bases; unmatched bases: 3.

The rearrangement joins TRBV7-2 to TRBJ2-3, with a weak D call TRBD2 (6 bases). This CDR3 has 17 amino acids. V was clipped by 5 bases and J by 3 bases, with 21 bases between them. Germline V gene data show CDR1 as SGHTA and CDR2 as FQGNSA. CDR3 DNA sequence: TGTGCCAGCAGCCCTGAGGGTCGGGAGTTCGGTACAGATACGCAGTATTTT. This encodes CASSPEGREFGTDTQYF.

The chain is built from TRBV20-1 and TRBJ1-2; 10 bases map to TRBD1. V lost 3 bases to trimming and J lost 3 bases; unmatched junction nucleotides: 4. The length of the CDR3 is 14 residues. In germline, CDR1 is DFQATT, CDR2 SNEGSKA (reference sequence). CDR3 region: CSASRQGADYGYTF. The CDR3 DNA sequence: TGCAGTGCTAGTAGACAGGGGGCGGACTATGGCTACACCTTC.

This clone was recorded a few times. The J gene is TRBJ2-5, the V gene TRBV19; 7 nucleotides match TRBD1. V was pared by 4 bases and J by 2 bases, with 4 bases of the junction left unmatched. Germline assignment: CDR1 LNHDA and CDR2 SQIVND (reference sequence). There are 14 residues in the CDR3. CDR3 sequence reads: CASSNTGDQETQYF. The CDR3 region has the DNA TGTGCCAGTAGTAACACAGGGGATCAAGAGACCCAGTACTTC.

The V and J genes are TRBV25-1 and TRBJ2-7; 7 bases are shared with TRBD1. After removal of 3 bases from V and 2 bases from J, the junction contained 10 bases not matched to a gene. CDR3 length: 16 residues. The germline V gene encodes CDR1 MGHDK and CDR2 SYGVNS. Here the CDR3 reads CASSDRGQPPTYEQYV. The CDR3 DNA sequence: TGTGCCAGCAGTGATCGGGGACAGCCTCCTACCTACGAGCAGTACGTC.

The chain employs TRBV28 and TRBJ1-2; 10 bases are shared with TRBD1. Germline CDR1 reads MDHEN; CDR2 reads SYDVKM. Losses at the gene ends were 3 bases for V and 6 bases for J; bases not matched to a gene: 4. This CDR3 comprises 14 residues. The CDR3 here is CASSLGDRGHGYTF. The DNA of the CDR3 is TGTGCCAGCAGTTTGGGAGACAGGGGGCATGGCTACACCTTC.

The CDR3 DNA reads as TGTGCCAGCAGTTACGATGGACAAGAAGCTTTCTTT. Its translation: CASSYDGQEAFF. The chain joins TRBV6-5 to TRBJ1-1; TRBD1 might be the D (5 bases). The CDR3 totals 12 residues. The germline V gene encodes CDR1 MNHEY and CDR2 SVGAGI. Trimming removed 2 bases at V and 8 bases at J, with 9 bases between.

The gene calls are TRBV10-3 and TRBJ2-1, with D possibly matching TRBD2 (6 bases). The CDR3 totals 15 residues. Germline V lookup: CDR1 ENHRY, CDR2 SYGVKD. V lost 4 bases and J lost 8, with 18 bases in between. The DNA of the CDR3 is TGTGCCATCAGTGGGGGGGAGTCGGGCTTGGATGAGCAGTTCTTC. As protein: CAISGGESGLDEQFF.

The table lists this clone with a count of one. CDR3 protein: CASGSTGEQFF. DNA for the CDR3: TGTGCCAGTGGGAGTACAGGGGAGCAGTTCTTC. The rearrangement uses TRBV18 and TRBJ2-1, with D possibly TRBD1 on 6 matching bases. Germline CDR1 reads KGHSH; CDR2 reads LQKENI. Trimming removed 9 bases from V and 10 bases from J, with 13 bases in between. The CDR3 contains 11 residues.

Written as DNA, the CDR3 is TGTGCCAGCAGTTACTCGCGGGGGGCTGGGGGCTACACCTTC. As protein: CASSYSRGAGGYTF. V usage is TRBV6-6 and J usage is TRBJ1-2, with D possibly matching TRBD1 (6 bases). From germline, CDR1 is MNHNY and CDR2 SVGAGI (reference sequence). This CDR3 region has 14 residues. With 0 bases removed from V and 8 bases from J, the gap between germline ends came to 13 bases.